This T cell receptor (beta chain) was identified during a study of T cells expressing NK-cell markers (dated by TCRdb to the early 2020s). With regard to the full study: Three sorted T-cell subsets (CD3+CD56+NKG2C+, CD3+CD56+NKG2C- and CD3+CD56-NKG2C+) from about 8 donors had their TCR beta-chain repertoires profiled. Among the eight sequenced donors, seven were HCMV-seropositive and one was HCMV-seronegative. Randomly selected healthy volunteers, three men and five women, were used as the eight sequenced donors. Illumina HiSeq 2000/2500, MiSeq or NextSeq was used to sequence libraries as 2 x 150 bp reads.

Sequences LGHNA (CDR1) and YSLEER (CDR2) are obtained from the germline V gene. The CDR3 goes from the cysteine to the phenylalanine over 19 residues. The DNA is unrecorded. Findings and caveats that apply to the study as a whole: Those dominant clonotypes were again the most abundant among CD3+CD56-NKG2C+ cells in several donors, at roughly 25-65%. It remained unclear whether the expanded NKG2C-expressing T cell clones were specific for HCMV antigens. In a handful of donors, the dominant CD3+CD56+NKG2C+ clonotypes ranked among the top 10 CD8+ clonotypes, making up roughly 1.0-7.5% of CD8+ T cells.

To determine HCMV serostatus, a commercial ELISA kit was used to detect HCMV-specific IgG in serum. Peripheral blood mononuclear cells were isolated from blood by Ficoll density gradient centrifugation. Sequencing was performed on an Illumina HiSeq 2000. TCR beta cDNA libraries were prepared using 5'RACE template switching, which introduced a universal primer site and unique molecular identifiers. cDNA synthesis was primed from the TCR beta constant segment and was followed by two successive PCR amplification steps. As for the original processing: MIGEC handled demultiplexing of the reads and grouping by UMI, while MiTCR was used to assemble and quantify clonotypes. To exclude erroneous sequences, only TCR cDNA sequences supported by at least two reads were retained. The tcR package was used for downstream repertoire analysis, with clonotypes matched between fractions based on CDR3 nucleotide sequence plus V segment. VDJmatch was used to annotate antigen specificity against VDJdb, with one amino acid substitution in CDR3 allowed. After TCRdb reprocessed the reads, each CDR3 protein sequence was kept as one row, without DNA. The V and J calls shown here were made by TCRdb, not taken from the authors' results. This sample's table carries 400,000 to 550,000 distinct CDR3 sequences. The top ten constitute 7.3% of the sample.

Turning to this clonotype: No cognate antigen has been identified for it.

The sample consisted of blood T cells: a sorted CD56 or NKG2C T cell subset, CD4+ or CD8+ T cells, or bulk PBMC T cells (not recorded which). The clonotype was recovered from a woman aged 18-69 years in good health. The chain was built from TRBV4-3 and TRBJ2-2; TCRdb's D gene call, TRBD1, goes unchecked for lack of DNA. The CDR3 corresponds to CASSQDHSSAGGNTGELFF.